These 12 T cell receptor beta chains came from one sample sequenced in a study of control samples from healthy donors and cancer patients. Data came from immunoSEQ multiplex PCR; TCRdb stores just in-frame clones and leaves some out. The listing contains approximately 190,000 clones. The sequenced sample was blood. These TCRs come from a woman aged 25 to 45 in good health.

The V call is TRBV4-2, the J call TRBJ1-4, with a weak D call TRBD1 (5 bases). The CDR3 runs 15 residues. The V gene's germline CDR1 is LGHNA and CDR2 YNFKEQ. Trimming shortened V by 0 bases and J by 8 bases, and 13 bases separated the two germline ends. The CDR3 spells CASSQDSPAGEKLFF. CDR3 coding DNA: TGTGCCAGCAGCCAAGATAGTCCAGCAGGGGAAAAACTGTTTTTT.

The rearrangement joins TRBV12-3 or TRBV12-4 to TRBJ1-2; D gene unclear. V lost 6 bases, J lost 6 bases, and 5 bases lay in between. The CDR3 spans 10 residues. CDR3 in DNA: TGTGCCAGCAGGGCCGATGGCTACACCTTC. Its translation: CASRADGYTF.

The gene calls are TRBV6-5 and TRBJ1-2; 7 bases fit TRBD1. This CDR3 comprises 14 residues. V was pared by 0 bases and J by 5 bases, with 3 bases of the junction left unmatched. Germline loops: CDR1 MNHEY, CDR2 SVGAGI. The CDR3 loop reads CASSYSRTGYGYTF. Here the CDR3 DNA reads TGTGCCAGCAGTTACTCACGGACAGGATATGGCTACACCTTC.

The chain uses TRBV7-3 and TRBJ1-1; D is ambiguous. The CDR3 covers 13 residues. Germline assignment: CDR1 SGHTA and CDR2 FQGTGA. V was trimmed by 3 bases and J by 0 bases, leaving 5 bases between them. CDR3 protein: CASSLSLNTEAFF. The CDR3 coding sequence is TGTGCCAGCAGCTTGTCACTGAACACTGAAGCTTTCTTT. Combining the CDR3 with reference TRBV7-3 and TRBJ1-1 gives the whole variable domain GAGVSQTPSNKVTEKGKYVELRCDPISGHTALYWYRQSLGQGPEFLIYFQGTGAADDSGLPNDRFFAVRPEGSVSTLKIQRTERGDSAVYLCASSLSLNTEAFFGQGTRLTVV.

The CDR3 sequence is CASSDSRPNYGYTF. CDR3 sequence (DNA): TGTGCCAGCAGTGATAGCCGGCCTAACTATGGCTACACCTTC. V and J are TRBV25-1 and TRBJ1-2, with no clear D. Trimming removed 3 bases from V and 0 bases from J, with 8 bases in between. CDR1 is MGHDK, CDR2 SYGVNS, per germline. The CDR3 has 14 residues.

The chain has TRBV29-1 and TRBJ1-2; perhaps TRBD1 as D (6 bases). The CDR3 is made up of 10 amino acids. Trimming stripped 5 bases from V and 6 bases from J, with 7 bases between. Germline CDR1 and CDR2: SQVTM and ANQGSEA. CDR3 nucleotides: TGCAGCGTTTCAGGGGATGGCTACACCTTC. The encoded protein is CSVSGDGYTF.

The rearrangement links TRBV27 to TRBJ1-5; TRBD1 agrees at 11 bases. This CDR3 region has 16 residues. J was trimmed by 4 bases and V by 7 bases; bases with no gene match: 9. Germline V gene lookup returns CDR1 MNHEY and CDR2 SMNVEV (reference sequence). CDR3 DNA sequence: TGTGCCAGCAAGGACAGGGGGCTTATACGGAATCAGCCCCAGCATTTT. This gives the protein CASKDRGLIRNQPQHF.

This sequence joins TRBV19 and TRBJ2-7, with D possibly matching TRBD1 (6 bases). Germline-derived CDR1 and CDR2 are LNHDA and SQIVND (reference sequence). Trimming removed 3 bases from V and 1 base from J, with 13 bases in between. The CDR3 contains 15 residues. The CDR3 spells CASSMHRASSYEQYF. The CDR3 region has the DNA TGTGCCAGTAGTATGCACAGGGCCTCATCCTACGAGCAGTACTTC.

The chain uses TRBV19 and TRBJ1-6; 7 bases match TRBD1. The V gene's germline CDR1 is LNHDA and CDR2 SQIVND (reference sequence). J was trimmed by 0 bases and V by 2 bases; bases with no gene match: 1. The CDR3 runs to 16 residues. CDR3 region: CASSIKGASYNSPLHF. In DNA, the CDR3 is TGTGCCAGTAGTATAAAGGGGGCCTCCTATAATTCACCCCTCCACTTT.

Written as DNA, the CDR3 is TGTGCCAGTCAAAGGGGGCTTCTTCAGCCCCAGCATTTT. Its protein is CASQRGLLQPQHF. This chain links TRBV27 with TRBJ1-5, with 7 bases aligning to TRBD1. Trimming took 9 bases from V and 6 from J; bases not matched to a gene: 8. This CDR3 is built from 13 residues. The germline CDR1 and CDR2 sequences are MNHEY and SMNVEV (reference sequence).

This rearrangement joins TRBV7-9 to TRBJ2-7, with TRBD2 as a possible D gene (5 bases). The V gene's germline CDR1 is SEHNR and CDR2 FQNEAQ (reference sequence). CDR3 length: 13 residues. Deletions cut 5 bases from V and 4 bases from J, with 12 bases between. This chain's CDR3 is CASSRRADYEQYF. As DNA, the CDR3 is TGTGCCAGCAGCCGGCGGGCAGATTACGAGCAGTACTTC. Full variable domain (missing parts from reference TRBV7-9 and TRBJ2-7): DTGVSQNPRHKITKRGQNVTFRCDPISEHNRLYWYRQTLGQGPEFLTYFQNEAQLEKSRLLSDRFSAERPKGSFSTLEIQRTEQGDSAMYLCASSRRADYEQYFGPGTRLTVT.

This chain links TRBV7-8 with TRBJ2-3; weak D call: TRBD2 (5 bases). V was clipped by 0 bases and J by 2 bases, with 12 bases between them. CDR3 length equals 16 residues. Germline assignment: CDR1 SGHVS and CDR2 FQNEAQ. The CDR3 spells CASSLARRAPTDTQYF. In DNA form, the CDR3 reads TGTGCCAGCAGCTTAGCGAGGCGGGCCCCCACAGATACGCAGTATTTT.